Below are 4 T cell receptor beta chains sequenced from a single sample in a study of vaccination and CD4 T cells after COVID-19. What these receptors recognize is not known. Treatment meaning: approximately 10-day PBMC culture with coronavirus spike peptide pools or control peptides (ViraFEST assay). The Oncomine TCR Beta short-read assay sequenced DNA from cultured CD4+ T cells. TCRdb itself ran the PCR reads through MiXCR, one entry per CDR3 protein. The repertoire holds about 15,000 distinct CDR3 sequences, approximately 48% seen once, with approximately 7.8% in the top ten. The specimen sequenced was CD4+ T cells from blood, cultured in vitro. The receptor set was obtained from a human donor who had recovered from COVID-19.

The CDR3 is CASSSGRWGHTQYF. Here the CDR3 DNA reads TGTGCCAGCAGTTCAGGTCGGTGGGGACATACGCAGTATTTT. V usage is TRBV28 and J usage is TRBJ2-3; D is perhaps TRBD1 or TRBD2 (5 bases each). Germline CDR1 reads MDHEN; CDR2 reads SYDVKM. V gave up 4 bases and J gave up 7 bases, with 15 bases separating them. The CDR3 covers 14 residues.

The CDR3 protein is CAWSAVGARGGYTF. The CDR3 DNA sequence: TGTGCCTGGAGTGCCGTGGGGGCGCGAGGTGGCTACACCTTC. The rearrangement uses TRBV30 and TRBJ1-2; weak D call: TRBD1 (6 bases). This CDR3 contains 14 residues. CDR1 and CDR2 from the germline V gene are GTSNPN and SVGIG (reference sequence). V lost 1 base, J lost 7 bases, and 16 bases lay in between.

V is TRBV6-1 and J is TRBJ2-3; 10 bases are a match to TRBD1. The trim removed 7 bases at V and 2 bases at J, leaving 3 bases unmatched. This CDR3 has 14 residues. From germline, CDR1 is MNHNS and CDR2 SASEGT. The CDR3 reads CASMDRGVTDTQYF. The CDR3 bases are TGTGCCAGCATGGACAGGGGGGTCACAGATACGCAGTATTTT.

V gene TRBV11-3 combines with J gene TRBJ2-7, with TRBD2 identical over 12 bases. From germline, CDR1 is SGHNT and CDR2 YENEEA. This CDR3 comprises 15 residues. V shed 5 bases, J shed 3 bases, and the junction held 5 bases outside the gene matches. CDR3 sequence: CASSPRTSGNYEQYF. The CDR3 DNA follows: TGTGCCAGCAGCCCCCGGACTAGCGGGAACTACGAGCAGTACTTC.